These T cell receptor beta chains were read from a single sample in a study of Graves' ophthalmopathy and Graves' hyperthyroidism. MiXCR, applied by TCRdb to the multiplex PCR reads, yields one record per CDR3 protein. Of more than 1,000,000 distinct CDR3 sequences in the sample, about 36% were seen once. The source material was peripheral blood or thyroid tissue (not recorded which). The receptors were sampled from an adult man with Graves' hyperthyroidism. The CDR3 runs from the conserved cysteine through the conserved F or W. Each record gives: CDR3 DNA, CDR3 protein, clone size, D gene, J gene, V gene. D genes are given only for firm matches. Clone size is stated in some rows and not others, as once, few, many or a class when expanded.

cdr3_nt: TGTGCCATCAGTGAGCCGCCGGACAGGGCTACAGATACGCAGTATTTT; cdr3_aa: CAISEPPDRATDTQYF; clone_size: NA; d_call: TRBD1; j_call: TRBJ2-3; v_call: TRBV10-3
cdr3_nt: TGTGCCAGCAGGGATTGGGCGGATACAACCGGGGAGCTGTTTTTT; cdr3_aa: CASRDWADTTGELFF; clone_size: NA; d_call: NA; j_call: TRBJ2-2; v_call: TRBV3-1
cdr3_nt: TGTGCCATCATGAGCACAGATACGCAGTATTTT; cdr3_aa: CAIMSTDTQYF; clone_size: NA; d_call: NA; j_call: TRBJ2-3; v_call: TRBV6-2/TRBV6-3
cdr3_nt: TGTGCCAGCAGCCGATACATGGGGGAGCAGTACTTC; cdr3_aa: CASSRYMGEQYF; clone_size: many; d_call: NA; j_call: TRBJ2-7; v_call: TRBV7-8
cdr3_nt: TGTGCCAGCAGGACAGGGGTCAATTCACCCCTCCACTTT; cdr3_aa: CASRTGVNSPLHF; clone_size: many; d_call: TRBD1; j_call: TRBJ1-6; v_call: TRBV12-3/TRBV12-4
cdr3_nt: TGTGCCAGCAGTGCCGACAGGGAGTATAGCAATCAGCCCCAGCATTTT; cdr3_aa: CASSADREYSNQPQHF; clone_size: NA; d_call: TRBD1; j_call: TRBJ1-5; v_call: TRBV10-3
cdr3_nt: TGTGCCAGCAGCGGACCCCAGGGGAGGACTGAAGCTTTCTTT; cdr3_aa: CASSGPQGRTEAFF; clone_size: few; d_call: NA; j_call: TRBJ1-1; v_call: TRBV13
cdr3_nt: TGTGCCAGCAGTGGGGGGGTCAGGGGGACCCAGTACTTC; cdr3_aa: CASSGGVRGTQYF; clone_size: NA; d_call: NA; j_call: TRBJ2-5; v_call: TRBV6-1
cdr3_nt: TGCGCCAGCAGCCAGGCTAGCGGGAAGAACACCGGGGAGCTGTTTTTT; cdr3_aa: CASSQASGKNTGELFF; clone_size: NA; d_call: TRBD2; j_call: TRBJ2-2; v_call: TRBV4-3
cdr3_nt: TGTGCCAGCAGCTCAAGGCCAACTAATGAAAAACTGTTTTTT; cdr3_aa: CASSSRPTNEKLFF; clone_size: few; d_call: NA; j_call: TRBJ1-4; v_call: TRBV7-8
cdr3_nt: TGTGCCAGCCTATTGAGACAGGGTGGAACCTACGAGCAGTACTTC; cdr3_aa: CASLLRQGGTYEQYF; clone_size: NA; d_call: TRBD1; j_call: TRBJ2-7; v_call: TRBV6-1
cdr3_nt: TGTGCCAGCAGCCCCTCGGGGGGCGGGAATGAAAAACTGTTTTTT; cdr3_aa: CASSPSGGGNEKLFF; clone_size: many; d_call: NA; j_call: TRBJ1-4; v_call: TRBV9
cdr3_nt: TGTGCCAGCGGCAGGGGACAAACGAACACCGGGGAGCTGTTTTTT; cdr3_aa: CASGRGQTNTGELFF; clone_size: NA; d_call: NA; j_call: TRBJ2-2; v_call: TRBV7-9
cdr3_nt: TGTGCCAGCAGCTTCCGAGGGGAGACCACTGAAGCTTTCTTT; cdr3_aa: CASSFRGETTEAFF; clone_size: many; d_call: NA; j_call: TRBJ1-1; v_call: TRBV7-2
cdr3_nt: TGTGCCAGCAGGGGGATAAGCTCTGGGGCCAACGTCCTGACTTTC; cdr3_aa: CASRGISSGANVLTF; clone_size: many; d_call: NA; j_call: TRBJ2-6; v_call: TRBV7-9
cdr3_nt: TGCGCCAGCAGCCGAGATCGACAGGGGGCCTCGAAAGCTTTCTTT; cdr3_aa: CASSRDRQGASKAFF; clone_size: NA; d_call: TRBD1; j_call: TRBJ1-1; v_call: TRBV4-3
cdr3_nt: TGTGCTAGTGGTTCTACTAGCGGAACGAACACCGGGGAGCTGTTTTTT; cdr3_aa: CASGSTSGTNTGELFF; clone_size: NA; d_call: TRBD2; j_call: TRBJ2-2; v_call: TRBV12-5
cdr3_nt: TGTGCCAGCAGAAACAGGGGCTGGGGGGAAAAACTGTTTTTT; cdr3_aa: CASRNRGWGEKLFF; clone_size: few; d_call: TRBD1; j_call: TRBJ1-4; v_call: TRBV12-3/TRBV12-4
cdr3_nt: TGTGCCAGCAGTTTTGAGAGCTACGAGCAGTACTTC; cdr3_aa: CASSFESYEQYF; clone_size: NA; d_call: NA; j_call: TRBJ2-7; v_call: TRBV12-3/TRBV12-4
cdr3_nt: TGCAGCGTTTGGGGCTTTACTGCCCTGACTTTC; cdr3_aa: CSVWGFTALTF; clone_size: NA; d_call: NA; j_call: TRBJ2-6; v_call: TRBV29-1
cdr3_nt: TGTGCCAGCAGCCAAGACGGGGTATTGAGCGAGCAGTACTTC; cdr3_aa: CASSQDGVLSEQYF; clone_size: NA; d_call: NA; j_call: TRBJ2-7; v_call: TRBV4-2
cdr3_nt: TGCGCCAGCAGCCAAGTTGCCGGCCAGGCCACTAATGAAAAACTGTTTTTT; cdr3_aa: CASSQVAGQATNEKLFF; clone_size: NA; d_call: NA; j_call: TRBJ1-4; v_call: TRBV7-8
cdr3_nt: TGCGCCAGCAGGCGCGGGTTGGGGGAGACCCAGTACTTC; cdr3_aa: CASRRGLGETQYF; clone_size: many; d_call: NA; j_call: TRBJ2-5; v_call: TRBV10-2
cdr3_nt: TGTGCCAGCAGCTCGGTAGCGTCTGGCACCGGGGAGCTGTTTTTT; cdr3_aa: CASSSVASGTGELFF; clone_size: many; d_call: NA; j_call: TRBJ2-2; v_call: TRBV7-8
cdr3_nt: TGCGCCAGCAGTCAACTAGCGGGCGGGAGCGGGGAGCTGTTTTTT; cdr3_aa: CASSQLAGGSGELFF; clone_size: NA; d_call: TRBD2; j_call: TRBJ2-2; v_call: TRBV4-3
cdr3_nt: TGTGCCAGCAGCTTAGGCAGGGTACACATTCAGTACTTC; cdr3_aa: CASSLGRVHIQYF; clone_size: NA; d_call: NA; j_call: TRBJ2-4; v_call: TRBV7-2
cdr3_nt: TGCAGTCCTAGCGGGGGCCAAAATCAGCCCCAGCATTTT; cdr3_aa: CSPSGGQNQPQHF; clone_size: many; d_call: NA; j_call: TRBJ1-5; v_call: TRBV20-1
cdr3_nt: TGTGCCAGCAGTTACAAGGGGCAGGCTAACGTCCTGACTTTC; cdr3_aa: CASSYKGQANVLTF; clone_size: NA; d_call: NA; j_call: TRBJ2-6; v_call: TRBV6-5
cdr3_nt: TGTGCCAGCACTCCAAACCGGGGGGCGGCGAGTGGCTACACCTTC; cdr3_aa: CASTPNRGAASGYTF; clone_size: NA; d_call: NA; j_call: TRBJ1-2; v_call: TRBV28
cdr3_nt: TGTGCCAGCAGTTTAGAAGTGTTTCGAAAACTGTTTTTT; cdr3_aa: CASSLEVFRKLFF; clone_size: NA; d_call: NA; j_call: TRBJ1-4; v_call: TRBV28
cdr3_nt: TGTGCCAGCAACGAGGGACAGTCTCAGGGTCAGCCCCAGCATTTT; cdr3_aa: CASNEGQSQGQPQHF; clone_size: NA; d_call: TRBD1; j_call: TRBJ1-5; v_call: TRBV2
cdr3_nt: TGTGCCAGTAGTATATCTACCAGGGCGGATCAGCCCCAGCATTTT; cdr3_aa: CASSISTRADQPQHF; clone_size: few; d_call: NA; j_call: TRBJ1-5; v_call: TRBV19
cdr3_nt: TGTGCCAGCACCCCGGACAGGGGTGCACAAGAGACCCAGTACTTC; cdr3_aa: CASTPDRGAQETQYF; clone_size: NA; d_call: TRBD1; j_call: TRBJ2-5; v_call: TRBV15
cdr3_nt: TGTGCCAGCAGCACAGGGACAGCTGGAAACACCATATATTTT; cdr3_aa: CASSTGTAGNTIYF; clone_size: many; d_call: TRBD1; j_call: TRBJ1-3; v_call: TRBV7-8
cdr3_nt: TGTGCCATCAGTTATAAAGGGGCGATTGAAGCTTTCTTT; cdr3_aa: CAISYKGAIEAFF; clone_size: NA; d_call: NA; j_call: TRBJ1-1; v_call: TRBV10-3
cdr3_nt: TGTGCCATCAGTGAGTTCAGCGGGAGAGGGGATACGCAGTATTTT; cdr3_aa: CAISEFSGRGDTQYF; clone_size: NA; d_call: TRBD2; j_call: TRBJ2-3; v_call: TRBV10-3
cdr3_nt: TGTGCCAGCAGTTACGGGCTGTGGGGGATTCAGATTCACACTGAAGCTTTCTTT; cdr3_aa: CASSYGLWGIQIHTEAFF; clone_size: NA; d_call: NA; j_call: TRBJ1-1; v_call: TRBV6-5
cdr3_nt: TGTGCCAGCAGTTTTCACAGGGGAACCTACGAGCAGTACTTC; cdr3_aa: CASSFHRGTYEQYF; clone_size: few; d_call: TRBD1; j_call: TRBJ2-7; v_call: TRBV6-5
cdr3_nt: TGTGCCAGCAGCCTCTTTAACCGGGACAGAGCCTACGAGCAGTACTTC; cdr3_aa: CASSLFNRDRAYEQYF; clone_size: few; d_call: TRBD1; j_call: TRBJ2-7; v_call: TRBV7-9
cdr3_nt: TGTGCCAGCAGTTTCGAGGGACAGGGGGCCTATGGCTACACCTTC; cdr3_aa: CASSFEGQGAYGYTF; clone_size: few; d_call: TRBD1; j_call: TRBJ1-2; v_call: TRBV12-3/TRBV12-4
cdr3_nt: TGCGCCAGCAGCCACCCGGGACGAGGGGAGACCCAGTACTTC; cdr3_aa: CASSHPGRGETQYF; clone_size: few; d_call: NA; j_call: TRBJ2-5; v_call: TRBV5-1
cdr3_nt: TGTGCCAGCAGTGACCCGGGTCGTCTTTTAGGCTACACCTTC; cdr3_aa: CASSDPGRLLGYTF; clone_size: many; d_call: NA; j_call: TRBJ1-2; v_call: TRBV2
cdr3_nt: TGTGCCAGCAGTTTGTGGTTAGAGGATCAGCCCCAGCATTTT; cdr3_aa: CASSLWLEDQPQHF; clone_size: many; d_call: NA; j_call: TRBJ1-5; v_call: TRBV12-3/TRBV12-4
cdr3_nt: TGTGCCAGCAGTTACCGGACATTTAAGGATGGCTACACCTTC; cdr3_aa: CASSYRTFKDGYTF; clone_size: many; d_call: NA; j_call: TRBJ1-2; v_call: TRBV6-5
cdr3_nt: TGCAGCGTCCGATTGGGGGGCTACCAAGAGACCCAGTACTTC; cdr3_aa: CSVRLGGYQETQYF; clone_size: NA; d_call: NA; j_call: TRBJ2-5; v_call: TRBV29-1
cdr3_nt: TGTGCCAGCAGCTTACCGAATCCACCCCTCCACTTT; cdr3_aa: CASSLPNPPLHF; clone_size: NA; d_call: NA; j_call: TRBJ1-6; v_call: TRBV7-2
cdr3_nt: TGTGCCAGCAGCCCGGGACAGGGGCGCTACACCTTC; cdr3_aa: CASSPGQGRYTF; clone_size: NA; d_call: TRBD1; j_call: TRBJ1-2; v_call: TRBV10-3
cdr3_nt: TGCGCCAGCAGCCAAGAACAGGGAGGTTACTATGGCTACACCTTC; cdr3_aa: CASSQEQGGYYGYTF; clone_size: NA; d_call: NA; j_call: TRBJ1-2; v_call: TRBV4-3
cdr3_nt: TGTGCCAGCAGCCCGTCGGGGGCGCTTGGCGAGCAGTACTTC; cdr3_aa: CASSPSGALGEQYF; clone_size: few; d_call: NA; j_call: TRBJ2-7; v_call: TRBV9
cdr3_nt: TGTGCCAGCAGCCGCGGGACGGAAGCCTACGAGCAGTACTTC; cdr3_aa: CASSRGTEAYEQYF; clone_size: many; d_call: NA; j_call: TRBJ2-7; v_call: TRBV7-9
cdr3_nt: TGCAGTGCGAAGGGACAGGAGACCTACTACGAGCAGTACTTC; cdr3_aa: CSAKGQETYYEQYF; clone_size: many; d_call: TRBD1; j_call: TRBJ2-7; v_call: TRBV20-1
cdr3_nt: TGTGCCAGCAGACCCAGGGAAAATAGCAATCAGCCCCAGCATTTT; cdr3_aa: CASRPRENSNQPQHF; clone_size: few; d_call: NA; j_call: TRBJ1-5; v_call: TRBV6-5
cdr3_nt: TGTGCCAGCAGCTATGATTCACCCCTCCACTTT; cdr3_aa: CASSYDSPLHF; clone_size: NA; d_call: NA; j_call: TRBJ1-6; v_call: TRBV7-9
cdr3_nt: TGTGCCAGCAGCTTAGTCCTTAGCGCTGATACGCAGTATTTT; cdr3_aa: CASSLVLSADTQYF; clone_size: NA; d_call: NA; j_call: TRBJ2-3; v_call: TRBV7-9
cdr3_nt: TGTGCCAGCAGCGTGTCGGCGGCAGCAACATTTCAGTATTTT; cdr3_aa: CASSVSAAATFQYF; clone_size: NA; d_call: NA; j_call: TRBJ2-3; v_call: TRBV7-3